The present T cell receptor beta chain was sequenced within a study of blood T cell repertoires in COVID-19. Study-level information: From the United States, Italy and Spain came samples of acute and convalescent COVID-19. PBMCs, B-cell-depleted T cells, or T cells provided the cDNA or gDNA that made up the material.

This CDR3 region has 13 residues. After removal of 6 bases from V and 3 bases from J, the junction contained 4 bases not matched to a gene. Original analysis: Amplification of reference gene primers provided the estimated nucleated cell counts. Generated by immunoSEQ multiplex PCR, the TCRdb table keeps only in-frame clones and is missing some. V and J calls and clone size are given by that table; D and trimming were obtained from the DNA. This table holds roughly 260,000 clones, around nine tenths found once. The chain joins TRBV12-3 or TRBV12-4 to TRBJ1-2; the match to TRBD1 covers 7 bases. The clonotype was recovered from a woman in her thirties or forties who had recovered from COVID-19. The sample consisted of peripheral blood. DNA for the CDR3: TGTGCCAGCAGGAAACAGGGGCACTATGGCTACACCTTC. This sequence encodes CASRKQGHYGYTF.